A selection of T cell receptor beta chains follows, all from one sample in a study of naive and memory T cell subsets. TCRdb ran MiXCR on the UMI-ligation and nested PCR reads and lists one entry per CDR3 protein. The data contain approximately 140,000 distinct CDR3 sequences, approximately 15% of them seen just once; the ten biggest clones take up 0.14%. The specimen sequenced was naive CD4+ T cells from blood. The receptor set was obtained from a human donor in good health. CDR3s include the opening cysteine and the closing phenylalanine or tryptophan. The D gene is left open where the match is weak. Expanded clones are given a class, and other clones once, few, many or no size at all.

clone size	V gene	J gene	D gene	CDR3 DNA	CDR3 protein
few	TRBV4-1	TRBJ1-6	TRBD1	TGCGCCAGCAGCCATTATATTAGTGGGAACGACAGGGGCCGACTCCACTTT	CASSHYISGNDRGRLHF
few	TRBV30	TRBJ1-1	TRBD1	TGTGCCTGGAGTACACTAAAAGGACAGGGAGTCACTGAAGCTTTCTTT	CAWSTLKGQGVTEAFF
few	TRBV7-9	TRBJ1-1	TRBD1	TGTGCCAGCAGCTTTGCGGGGACAGGGGTCACTGAAGCTTTCTTT	CASSFAGTGVTEAFF
few	TRBV7-9	TRBJ2-1	.	TGTGCCAGCAGCTTAGATGGCCCAACAGGAAATGAGCAGTTCTTC	CASSLDGPTGNEQFF
few	TRBV29-1	TRBJ2-7	TRBD2	TGCAGCGTCGGACTAGGGTTTGTGGGCTCCTACGAGCAGTACTTC	CSVGLGFVGSYEQYF
few	TRBV11-2	TRBJ2-1	.	TGTGCCAGCAGCTTAGACCGGGACCCGACCTACAATGAGCAGTTCTTC	CASSLDRDPTYNEQFF
few	TRBV12-3/TRBV12-4	TRBJ1-1	TRBD1	TGTGCCAGCAGTATAGACAGGGGCGGGACTGAAGCTTTCTTT	CASSIDRGGTEAFF
few	TRBV3-1	TRBJ1-6	.	TGTGCCAGCAGCCCCGCAGAGAATTCACCCCTCCACTTT	CASSPAENSPLHF
many	TRBV11-3	TRBJ1-1	.	TGTGCCAGCAGCTTAGATCGAGGCACTGAAGCTTTCTTT	CASSLDRGTEAFF
.	TRBV4-1	TRBJ1-1	.	TGCGCCAGCAGCCCCCGGCCGGCAAACACTGAAGCTTTCTTT	CASSPRPANTEAFF
.	TRBV3-1	TRBJ2-1	TRBD2	TGTGCCAGCAGCCAAGGGGACGGCGGGGGGTTCTTC	CASSQGDGGGFF
few	TRBV5-6	TRBJ2-2	TRBD2	TGTGCCAGCAGCTTCGGCGGTGGGACTAGGGTTGTCGGGGAGCTGTTTTTT	CASSFGGGTRVVGELFF
.	TRBV7-9	TRBJ2-5	.	TGTGCCAGCAGCCAATTGGGGGGCGCGGTGGAGACCCAGTACTTC	CASSQLGGAVETQYF
.	TRBV20-1	TRBJ1-2	.	TGCAGTGCTAGAGCTCGTAACTATGGCTACACCTTC	CSARARNYGYTF
.	TRBV20-1	TRBJ2-3	TRBD2	TGCAGTGCTAGTTACTTCGGGACTAGCATAGATACGCAGTATTTT	CSASYFGTSIDTQYF
many	TRBV5-1	TRBJ2-7	TRBD1	TGCGCCAGCAGCTCCGGGACAGGGTCCTACGAGCAGTACTTC	CASSSGTGSYEQYF
few	TRBV15	TRBJ2-1	TRBD2	TGTGCCACCAGCAGAGATCGATCTAGCGGGAGAAACAATGAGCAGTTCTTC	CATSRDRSSGRNNEQFF
few	TRBV28	TRBJ2-7	.	TGTGCCAGCAGTTTCAGGAGCACCTACGAGCAGTACTTC	CASSFRSTYEQYF
.	TRBV5-1	TRBJ2-7	.	TGCGCCAGCAGCTTGTGGACTACCTCCTACGAGCAGTACTTC	CASSLWTTSYEQYF
.	TRBV29-1	TRBJ2-7	TRBD2	TGCAGCGCTGCGGGGCTAGCGGGTTACGAGCAGTACTTC	CSAAGLAGYEQYF
few	TRBV28	TRBJ2-7	TRBD1	TGTGCCAGCACGTCCTTGTCCCCAGGGGGCTCCTACGAGCAGTACTTC	CASTSLSPGGSYEQYF
few	TRBV12-3/TRBV12-4	TRBJ1-4	TRBD1	TGTGCCAGCGGGAAAGACAGGGGGAGTGAAAAACTGTTTTTT	CASGKDRGSEKLFF
.	TRBV29-1	TRBJ2-7	TRBD2	TGCAGCGTGGAGCGGGAGACCTACGAGCAGTACTTC	CSVERETYEQYF
few	TRBV10-3	TRBJ2-7	TRBD1	TGTGCCATCAAGCCGGGACAGGGGATTGGCGAGCAGTACTTC	CAIKPGQGIGEQYF
few	TRBV20-1	TRBJ1-5	.	TGCAGTGCTAGAGATATTAGGCTCTTCGATAGCAATCAGCCCCAGCATTTT	CSARDIRLFDSNQPQHF
few	TRBV29-1	TRBJ2-7	.	TGCAGCGCCTCAGTGGACAGAGTGTCCTACGAGCAGTACTTC	CSASVDRVSYEQYF
.	TRBV2	TRBJ1-2	.	TGTGCCAGCCGAAAGGGAGAAGGGGACTATGGCTACACCTTC	CASRKGEGDYGYTF
many	TRBV20-1	TRBJ2-1	TRBD2	TGCAGTGCTAGAGATAGTTCCGGGACTAGCAGATACAATGAGCAGTTCTTC	CSARDSSGTSRYNEQFF
.	TRBV12-3/TRBV12-4	TRBJ2-7	.	TGTGCCAGCAGTCCCAGATCCTCTCGCGAGCAGTACTTC	CASSPRSSREQYF
.	TRBV12-3/TRBV12-4	TRBJ1-4	.	TGTGCCAGCAGTCGATCGGGGGCTAATGAAAAACTGTTTTTT	CASSRSGANEKLFF
few	TRBV18	TRBJ2-2	.	TGTGCCAGCTCACAGGTGGGAGATATTAACACCGGGGAGCTGTTTTTT	CASSQVGDINTGELFF
few	TRBV11-2	TRBJ2-7	.	TGTGCCAGCAGCTCATTAAAGGGCCGGGTTCGGGGCCGATACGAGCAGTACTTC	CASSSLKGRVRGRYEQYF
many	TRBV20-1	TRBJ2-2	TRBD2	TGCAGTGCTAGGACTAGCGGGAACACCGGGGAGCTGTTTTTT	CSARTSGNTGELFF
.	TRBV5-1	TRBJ2-3	TRBD2	TGCGCCAGCAGCCCGGCCCGACTAGCGGAAACAGATACGCAGTATTTT	CASSPARLAETDTQYF
.	TRBV2	TRBJ1-2	.	TGTGCCAGCAGTGATTACGTGGCAGCCGGAAGGGGCTACACCTTC	CASSDYVAAGRGYTF
few	TRBV15	TRBJ2-1	.	TGTGCCACCAGCAGAGCGACCCCAGCAAGCAATGAGCAGTTCTTC	CATSRATPASNEQFF
.	TRBV20-1	TRBJ2-7	.	TGCAGTGCTAGCCCCTCCCCGGCTAGCAGGGATACTTACGAGCAGTACTTC	CSASPSPASRDTYEQYF
.	TRBV5-1	TRBJ2-3	.	TGCGCCAGCAGCTTGGGTGTTGGGCGGTTATGGGATACGCAGTATTTT	CASSLGVGRLWDTQYF
.	TRBV10-3	TRBJ2-3	.	TGTGCCATCAAGGGTTCCACAGATACGCAGTATTTT	CAIKGSTDTQYF
few	TRBV5-6	TRBJ1-5	.	TGTGCCAGCAGCCCGGACAAAAGTAATCAGCCCCAGCATTTT	CASSPDKSNQPQHF
few	TRBV6-5	TRBJ2-7	TRBD2	TGTGCCAGCAAACCCGGGACTAGCGGGATTTACGAGCAGTACTTC	CASKPGTSGIYEQYF
.	TRBV12-3/TRBV12-4	TRBJ2-1	.	TGTGCCAGCAGTTTAGACGGGTTGGCCTACAATGAGCAGTTCTTC	CASSLDGLAYNEQFF
few	TRBV2	TRBJ1-4	.	TGTGCCAGCACCGAGACCAGGACGGAAAAACTGTTTTTT	CASTETRTEKLFF
many	TRBV5-1	TRBJ2-5	.	TGCGCCAGCAGCCTAAACGAAGAGACCCAGTACTTC	CASSLNEETQYF
.	TRBV20-1	TRBJ2-7	.	TGCAGTGCTGCCCTCCCCCCCCTTTCTGACCCCTCCTACGAGCAGTACTTC	CSAALPPLSDPSYEQYF
.	TRBV29-1	TRBJ2-1	.	TGCAGCGTTGATGGGGACGGACTCTCCTACAATGAGCAGTTCTTC	CSVDGDGLSYNEQFF
.	TRBV12-5	TRBJ1-1	.	TGTGCTAGTGAACAGCGTGCGAACACTGAAGCTTTCTTT	CASEQRANTEAFF
.	TRBV7-2	TRBJ2-1	TRBD2	TGTGCCAGCAGCTGGGGGACTAGCGGGATTGAGCAGTTCTTC	CASSWGTSGIEQFF
few	TRBV28	TRBJ2-1	.	TGTGCCAGCACCGTGGGGCGATATGAGCAGTTCTTC	CASTVGRYEQFF